This T cell receptor beta chain came from a study of shared clonotypes between healthy human individuals. The assay was carried out at the deep level. Sequencing used immunoSEQ multiplex PCR; TCRdb keeps in-frame clones, though not all of them. The sample holds about 1.1 million clones, approximately 80% seen once. Germline V gene data show CDR1 as SGHRS and CDR2 as YFSETQ. The V and J ends lost 0 bases and 7 bases respectively, with 10 bases between them. The CDR3 has 13 residues. The chain carries TRBV5-1 and TRBJ1-1; D not resolved. Sequencing was done on a sample of memory CD4+ T cells from PBMCs. The subset is: CD45RA-negative fraction. This clonotype was obtained from a man between 18 and 29 years old in good health. Some clones in this sample may be carry-over from other donors' samples. CDR3 bases: TGCGCCAGCAGCTTGGGTCAGGAAGGTGAAGCTTTCTTT. The encoded protein is CASSLGQEGEAFF. The entire variable domain, with the rest obtained from reference TRBV5-1 and TRBJ1-1, is as follows: KAGVTQTPRYLIKTRGQQVTLSCSPISGHRSVSWYQQTPGQGLQFLFEYFSETQRNKGNFPGRFSGRQFSNSRSEMNVSTLELGDSALYLCASSLGQEGEAFFGQGTRLTVV.